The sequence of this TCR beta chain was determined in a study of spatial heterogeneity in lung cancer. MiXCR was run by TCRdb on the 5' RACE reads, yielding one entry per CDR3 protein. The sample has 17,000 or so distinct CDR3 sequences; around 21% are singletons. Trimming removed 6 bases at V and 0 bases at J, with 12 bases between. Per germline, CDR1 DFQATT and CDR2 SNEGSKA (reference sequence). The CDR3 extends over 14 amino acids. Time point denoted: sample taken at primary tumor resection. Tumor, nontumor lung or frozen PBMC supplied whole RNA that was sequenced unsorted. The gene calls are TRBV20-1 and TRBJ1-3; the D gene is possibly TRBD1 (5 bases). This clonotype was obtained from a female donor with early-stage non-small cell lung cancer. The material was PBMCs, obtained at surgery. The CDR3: CSATSRDSGNTIYF. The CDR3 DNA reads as TGCAGTGCAACCAGCAGGGACTCTGGAAACACCATATATTTT.